This T cell receptor beta chain was identified in a study of blood T cell repertoires in COVID-19 (TCRdb year 2020). For the study in its entirety: Samples covering the acute and convalescent phases of COVID-19 were provided by collaborators in the United States, Italy and Spain. The prospective study material was composed of cDNA or gDNA derived from T cells, B-cell-depleted T cells, or PBMCs. Deeply sampled blood TCRbeta repertoires from subjects exposed to, actively infected with, or recovered from COVID-19 were included in the dataset. The repertoires were released in a freely available public database meant as a resource for research on the immune response to SARS-CoV-2. Samples came from the ongoing ImmuneRACE study (first 160 participants) plus 1,254 subjects from 6 global collaborators. The sample metadata nearly always contained a de-identified subject ID, COVID-19 status, age in years and sex. Where HLA class I and class II types were available, the types were taken from metadata supplied by the sample provider, not from assay-based typing. Overall results and qualifications from the work: Clinical and demographic metadata were provided uncurated, with the amount varying by source and participant.

A note on this clone: Its cognate antigen has yet to be identified. Qualities for individual bases were not recorded, and no much larger clone is one base off.

Deletion took 3 bases off V and 0 bases off J, with a span of 7 bases between the germline ends. The CDR3 sequence holds 14 residues, the cysteine and phenylalanine included. Kept here is only the CDR3 DNA, which spans 42 bases and is read in frame from base 1. CDR1 is given as PRHDT and CDR2 as FYEKMQ, both from the germline V gene (reference sequence). Participants in the prospective study were aged about 18 to 95 years, lived in about two dozen United States geographic areas, and enrolled through a virtual design. Cohort assignment in the prospective study relied on participant-reported clinical history from a screening survey and a study questionnaire. For ImmuneRACE Cohort 3, a participant was defined as recovered based on two consecutive negative NP/OP PCR tests, clearance by a healthcare professional, or resolution of symptoms. In the prospective study, mobile phlebotomists collected whole blood, serum and a nasopharyngeal or oropharyngeal swab from each participant. Additional blood draws and questionnaires over an approximately 2-month period could optionally be provided by prospective study participants. Prospective study blood samples were shipped either frozen or at room temperature before DNA extraction.

The immunoSEQ Assay, a bias-controlled multiplex PCR, was used to amplify TCRbeta CDR3 regions from genomic DNA. Per the authors' processing: Nucleated cell counts per sample were estimated from amplification of reference gene primers within the assay. Sequence reads were collapsed and filtered to measure the absolute abundance of every unique TCRbeta CDR3 rearrangement. Productive Simpson clonality was computed per sample as the square root of Simpson's diversity index over productive rearrangements. Imported from immuneACCESS, the table was reduced by TCRdb to in-frame sequences with V and J called. These copies leave out some clones; in studies compared against another copy, an unresolved V gene accounts for under half, and the cause of the remainder is not known. The D gene and trimming were derived from the DNA, and the V and J assignments and clone size from that table. The sample table lists 250,000 to 300,000 clones, around 92% of them with a count of one. Together, the top ten hold under 2.5% of the sample.

The sequence came from a woman in her fifties or sixties who had recovered from COVID-19. Material: PBMCs or T cells enriched from blood (not recorded which). The chain is assembled from TRBV13 and TRBJ2-3; the D segment could be TRBD1, given 5 matching bases. The DNA sequence follows: TGTGCCAGCAGCTTCAGGGTCAGCACAGATACGCAGTATTTT. This is translated as CASSFRVSTDTQYF.